This T cell receptor (beta chain) was recorded in a study of CD8+CD57+ T cells in acquired aplastic anemia. Study information: Sorted CD4+ and CD8+ cells yielded about 3.1 ug of DNA on average.

For CDR3 and TCR beta VDJ profiling, genomic DNA was the template used. TCRdb independently ran MiXCR on the reads; one entry per CDR3 protein. The data contain roughly 420,000 distinct CDR3 sequences, roughly 64% of them singletons. The V and J ends lost 0 bases and 0 bases respectively, with 13 bases between them. The V gene's germline CDR1 is SGHDT and CDR2 YYEEEE. The CDR3 covers 18 residues. The material sequenced was sorted CD4+, CD8+, or CD8+CD57+ T cells (not recorded which) from PBMCs. This TCR was recovered from a human donor in good health, serving as a control. The V call is TRBV5-6, the J call TRBJ1-6; no firm D call. In DNA form, the CDR3 reads TGTGCCAGCAGCTTGGCACCGGAGCCTATCTCCTATAATTCACCCCTCCACTTT. Encoded protein: CASSLAPEPISYNSPLHF.